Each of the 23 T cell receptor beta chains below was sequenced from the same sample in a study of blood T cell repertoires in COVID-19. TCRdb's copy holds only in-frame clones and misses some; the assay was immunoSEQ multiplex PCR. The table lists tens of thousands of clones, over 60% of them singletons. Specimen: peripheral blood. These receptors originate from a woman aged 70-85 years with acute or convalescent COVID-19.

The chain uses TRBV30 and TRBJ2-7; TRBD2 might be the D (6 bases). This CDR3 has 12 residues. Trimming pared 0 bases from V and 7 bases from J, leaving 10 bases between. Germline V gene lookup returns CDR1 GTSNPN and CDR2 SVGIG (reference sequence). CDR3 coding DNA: TGTGCCTGGAGTGTACAGAGCGGGGAGCAGTACTTC. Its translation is CAWSVQSGEQYF.

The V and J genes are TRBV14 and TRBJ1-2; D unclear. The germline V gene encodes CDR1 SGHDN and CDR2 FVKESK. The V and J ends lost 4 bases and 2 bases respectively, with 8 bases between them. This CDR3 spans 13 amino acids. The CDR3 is CASSLQANYGYTF. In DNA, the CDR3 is TGTGCCAGCAGCCTTCAGGCGAACTATGGCTACACCTTC.

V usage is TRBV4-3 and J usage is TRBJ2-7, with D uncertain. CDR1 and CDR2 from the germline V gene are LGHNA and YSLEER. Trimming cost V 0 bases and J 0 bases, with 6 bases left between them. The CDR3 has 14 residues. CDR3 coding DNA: TGCGCCAGCAGCCAAGATCTCAGCTCCTACGAGCAGTACTTC. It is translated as CASSQDLSSYEQYF.

The CDR3 nucleotides are TGTGCCAGCAGTGAGTGGCAGGGTGGGAATCAGCCCCAGCATTTT. Its protein is CASSEWQGGNQPQHF. J is TRBJ1-5 and V is TRBV2; maybe TRBD1 (5 bases). CDR1 is SNHLY and CDR2 is FYNNEI in the germline V gene. The CDR3 has 15 amino acids. V was cut by 3 bases and J by 4 bases, with 13 bases left in between.

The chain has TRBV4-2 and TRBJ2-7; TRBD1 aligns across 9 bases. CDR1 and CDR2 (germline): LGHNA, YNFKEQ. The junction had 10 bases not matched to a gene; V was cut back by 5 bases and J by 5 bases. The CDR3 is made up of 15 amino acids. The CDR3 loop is CASSTRTGESHEQYF. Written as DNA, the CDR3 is TGTGCCAGCAGCACACGGACAGGGGAATCCCACGAGCAGTACTTC.

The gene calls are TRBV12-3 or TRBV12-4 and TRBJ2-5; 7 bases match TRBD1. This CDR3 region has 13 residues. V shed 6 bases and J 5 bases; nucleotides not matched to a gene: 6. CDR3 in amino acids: CASSRGTAETQYF. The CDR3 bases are TGTGCCAGCAGCCGAGGGACAGCGGAGACCCAGTACTTC.

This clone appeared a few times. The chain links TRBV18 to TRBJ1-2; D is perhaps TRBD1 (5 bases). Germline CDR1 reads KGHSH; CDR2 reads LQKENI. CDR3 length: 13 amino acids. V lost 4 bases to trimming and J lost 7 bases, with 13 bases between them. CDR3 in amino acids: CASSHGGAAGYTF. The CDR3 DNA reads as TGTGCCAGCTCACACGGCGGGGCCGCTGGCTACACCTTC.

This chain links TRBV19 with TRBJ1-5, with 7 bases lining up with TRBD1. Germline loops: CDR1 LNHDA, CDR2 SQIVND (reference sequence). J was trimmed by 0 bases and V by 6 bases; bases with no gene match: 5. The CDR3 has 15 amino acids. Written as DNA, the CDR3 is TGTGCCAGTAGACTACAGGGGTATAGCAATCAGCCCCAGCATTTT. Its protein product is CASRLQGYSNQPQHF.

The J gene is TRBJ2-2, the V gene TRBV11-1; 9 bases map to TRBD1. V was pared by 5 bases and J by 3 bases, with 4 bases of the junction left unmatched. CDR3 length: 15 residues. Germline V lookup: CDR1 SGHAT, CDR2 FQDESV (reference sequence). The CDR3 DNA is TGTGCCAGCAGCCACCGGACAGGGGACACCGGGGAGCTGTTTTTT. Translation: CASSHRTGDTGELFF.

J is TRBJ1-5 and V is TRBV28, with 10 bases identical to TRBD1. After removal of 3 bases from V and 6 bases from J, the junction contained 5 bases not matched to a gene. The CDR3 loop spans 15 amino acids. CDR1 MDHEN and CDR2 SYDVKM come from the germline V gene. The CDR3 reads CASSFRRQGAQPQHF. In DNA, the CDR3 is TGTGCCAGCAGTTTCCGACGACAGGGGGCTCAGCCCCAGCATTTT.

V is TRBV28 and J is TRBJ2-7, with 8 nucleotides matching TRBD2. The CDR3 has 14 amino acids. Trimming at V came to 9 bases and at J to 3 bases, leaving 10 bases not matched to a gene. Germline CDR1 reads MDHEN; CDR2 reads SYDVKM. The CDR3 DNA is TGTGCCAGTGAAACCCGGGGGGGCCTCTACGAGCAGTACTTC. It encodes CASETRGGLYEQYF.

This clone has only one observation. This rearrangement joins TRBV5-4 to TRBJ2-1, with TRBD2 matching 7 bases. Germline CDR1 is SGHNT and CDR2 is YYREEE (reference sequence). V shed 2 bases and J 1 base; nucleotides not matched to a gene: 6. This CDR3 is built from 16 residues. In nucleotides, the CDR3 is TGTGCCAGCAGCTTAAGCAGCGGGAATTCCTACAATGAGCAGTTCTTC. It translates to CASSLSSGNSYNEQFF.

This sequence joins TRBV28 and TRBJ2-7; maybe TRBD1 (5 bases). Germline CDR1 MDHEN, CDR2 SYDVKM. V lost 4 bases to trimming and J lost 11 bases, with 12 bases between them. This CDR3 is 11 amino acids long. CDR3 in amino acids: CASSSSRVEYF. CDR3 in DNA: TGTGCCAGCAGTTCCTCCAGGGTAGAGTACTTC.

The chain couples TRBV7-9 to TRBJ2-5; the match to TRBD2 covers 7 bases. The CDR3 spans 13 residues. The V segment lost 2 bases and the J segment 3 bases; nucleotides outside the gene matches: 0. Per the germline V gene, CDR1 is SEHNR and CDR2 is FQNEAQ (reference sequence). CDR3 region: CASSLRGEETQYF. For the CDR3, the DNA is TGTGCCAGCAGCTTACGGGGGGAAGAGACCCAGTACTTC.

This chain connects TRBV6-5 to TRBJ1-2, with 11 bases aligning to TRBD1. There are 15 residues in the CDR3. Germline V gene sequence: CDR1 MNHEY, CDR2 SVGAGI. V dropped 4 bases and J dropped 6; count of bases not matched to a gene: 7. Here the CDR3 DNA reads TGTGCCAGCAGTTTGGACAGGGGGCAACAGCATGGCTACACCTTC. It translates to CASSLDRGQQHGYTF.

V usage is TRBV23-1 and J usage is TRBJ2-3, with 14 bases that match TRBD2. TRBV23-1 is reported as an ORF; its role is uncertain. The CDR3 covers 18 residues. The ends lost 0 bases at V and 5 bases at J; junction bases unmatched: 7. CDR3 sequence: CASSQSPRLAGGGDTQYF. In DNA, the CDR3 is TGCGCCAGCAGTCAATCGCCGAGACTAGCGGGAGGGGGAGATACGCAGTATTTT.

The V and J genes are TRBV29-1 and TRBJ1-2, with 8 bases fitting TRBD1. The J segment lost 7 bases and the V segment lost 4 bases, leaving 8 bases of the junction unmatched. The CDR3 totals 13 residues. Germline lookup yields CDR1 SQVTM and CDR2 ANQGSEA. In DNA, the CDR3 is TGCAGCGTTGGGGGACAGGATCGTCCTGGCTACACCTTC. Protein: CSVGGQDRPGYTF.

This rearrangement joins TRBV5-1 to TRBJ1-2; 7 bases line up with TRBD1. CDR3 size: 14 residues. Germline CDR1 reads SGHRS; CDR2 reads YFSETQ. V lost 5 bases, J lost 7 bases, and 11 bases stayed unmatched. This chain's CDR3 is CASSPPRGRSGYTF. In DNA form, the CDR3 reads TGCGCCAGCAGTCCTCCCAGGGGGAGGTCTGGCTACACCTTC.

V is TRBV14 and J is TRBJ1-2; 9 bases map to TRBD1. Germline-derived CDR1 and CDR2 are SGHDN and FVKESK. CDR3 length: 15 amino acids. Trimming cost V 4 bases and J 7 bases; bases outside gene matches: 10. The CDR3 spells CASSLLEQGASGYTF. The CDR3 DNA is TGTGCCAGCAGCCTGCTAGAACAGGGGGCTAGTGGCTACACCTTC.

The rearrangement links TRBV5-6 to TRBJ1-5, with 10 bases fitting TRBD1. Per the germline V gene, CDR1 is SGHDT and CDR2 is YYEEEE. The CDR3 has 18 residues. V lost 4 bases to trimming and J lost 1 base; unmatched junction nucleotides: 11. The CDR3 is CASSQNRDRGLSNQPQHF. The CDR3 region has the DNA TGTGCCAGCAGCCAAAACCGGGACAGGGGACTGAGCAATCAGCCCCAGCATTTT.

The CDR3 nucleotides read TGTGCCAGTAGTACCCTTGGGACAGAAGTTGACCCTAGCAATCAGCCCCAGCATTTT. Translation: CASSTLGTEVDPSNQPQHF. The rearrangement uses TRBV19 and TRBJ1-5, with 7 nucleotides matching TRBD1. The CDR3 sequence is 19 residues long. The V and J ends lost 4 bases and 0 bases, in that order; junction bases with no gene match: 15. The germline gives CDR1 LNHDA, CDR2 SQIVND (reference sequence).

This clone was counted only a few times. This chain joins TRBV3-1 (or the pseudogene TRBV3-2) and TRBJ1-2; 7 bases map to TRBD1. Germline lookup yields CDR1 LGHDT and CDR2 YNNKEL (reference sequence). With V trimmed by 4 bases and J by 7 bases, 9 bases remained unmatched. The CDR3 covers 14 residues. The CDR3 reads CASSPTTGASGYTF. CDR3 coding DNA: TGTGCCAGCAGCCCAACAACAGGGGCGTCTGGCTACACCTTC.

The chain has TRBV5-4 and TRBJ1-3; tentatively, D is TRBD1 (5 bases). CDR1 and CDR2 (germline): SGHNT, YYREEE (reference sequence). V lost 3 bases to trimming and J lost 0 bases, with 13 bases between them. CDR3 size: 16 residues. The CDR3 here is CASSSGTSSSGNTIYF. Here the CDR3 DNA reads TGTGCCAGCAGCTCCGGGACTTCAAGCTCTGGAAACACCATATATTTT.